These T cell receptor beta chains were read from a single sample in a study of blood T cells in healthy people across ages. TCRdb reprocessed the 5' RACE reads with MiXCR, giving one entry per CDR3 protein. The table lists 650,000 to 700,000 distinct CDR3 sequences, around 32% of them singletons. The specimen was blood. All receptors derive from an elderly woman in good health. Each CDR3 is given with its conserved first and last residue. The D gene is left open where the match is weak. Rows give clone size only sometimes, using once, few, many, or a class for an expanded clone.

CDR3nt	CDR3aa	d_gene	j_gene	abundance	v_gene
TGTGCCAGCAGCGTCTCGGGGGGTAAAGTCGATGAGCAGTTCTTC	CASSVSGGKVDEQFF	TRBD2	TRBJ2-1	-	TRBV9
TGTGCCAGCAGATGGGACAGAGCTTATGGCTACACCTTC	CASRWDRAYGYTF	TRBD1	TRBJ1-2	few	TRBV28
TGTGCCAGCAGCCCGAGACTAGCGGGGTCGTGGGAGACCCAGTACTTC	CASSPRLAGSWETQYF	TRBD2	TRBJ2-5	many	TRBV11-2
TGTGCCAGCAGTTTAGCGGGGGGGCCAGCTTACGAGCAGTACTTC	CASSLAGGPAYEQYF	-	TRBJ2-7	many	TRBV12-3/TRBV12-4
TGTGCCAGCAGCGCGAGGGCGGAGAGCGGGGGGGCGTTTGAGCAGTTCTTC	CASSARAESGGAFEQFF	TRBD2	TRBJ2-1	many	TRBV9
TGTGCCAGCAGCCAAGGATGCAGGAACACTGAAGCTTTCTTT	CASSQGCRNTEAFF	-	TRBJ1-1	-	TRBV4-2
TGCAGTGCTAGGTTAGCGGCTAGCACAGATACGCAGTATTTT	CSARLAASTDTQYF	-	TRBJ2-3	many	TRBV20-1
TGTGCCACCAGCAGAAATAGCCTCAGAGGGCGGGATACCTACGAGCAGTACTTC	CATSRNSLRGRDTYEQYF	-	TRBJ2-7	-	TRBV15
TGTGCCAGCAGCTTAGCGTCAGGGGGGCGACGAAGCTACACCTTC	CASSLASGGRRSYTF	TRBD1	TRBJ1-2	-	TRBV7-8
TGTGCCAGCAGCGTAAGGGCACCGGGACAGGGGAACAATGAGCAGTTCTTC	CASSVRAPGQGNNEQFF	TRBD1	TRBJ2-1	many	TRBV9